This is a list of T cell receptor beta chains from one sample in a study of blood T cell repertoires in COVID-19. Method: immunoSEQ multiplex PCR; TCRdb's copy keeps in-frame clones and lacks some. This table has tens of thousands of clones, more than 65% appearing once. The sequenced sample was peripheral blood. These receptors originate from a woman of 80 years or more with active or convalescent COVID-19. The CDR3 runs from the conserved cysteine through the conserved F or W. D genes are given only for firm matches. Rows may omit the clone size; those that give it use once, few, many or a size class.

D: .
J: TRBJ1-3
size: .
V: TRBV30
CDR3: CAWSEGFGNTIYF

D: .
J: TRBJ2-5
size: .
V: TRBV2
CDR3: CASSADYAGETQYF

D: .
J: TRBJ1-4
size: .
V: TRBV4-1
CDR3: CASSRQPGEDEKLFF

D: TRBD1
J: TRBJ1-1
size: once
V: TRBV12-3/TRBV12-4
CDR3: CASSLMAGGYAFF

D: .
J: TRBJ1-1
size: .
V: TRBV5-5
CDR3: CASRLGHMNTEAFF

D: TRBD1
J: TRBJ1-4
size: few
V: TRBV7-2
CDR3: CASSSGQGNEKLFF

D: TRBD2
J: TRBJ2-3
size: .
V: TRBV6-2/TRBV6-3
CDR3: CASSPTSGVTDTQYF

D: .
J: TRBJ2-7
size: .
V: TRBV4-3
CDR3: CASSQEGSRGGYEQYF

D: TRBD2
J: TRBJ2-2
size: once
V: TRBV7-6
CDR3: CASRPGGENTGELFF

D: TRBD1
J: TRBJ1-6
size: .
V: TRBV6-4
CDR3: CASSATGTGAILHF

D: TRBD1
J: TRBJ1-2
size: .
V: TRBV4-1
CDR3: CASSRKDRVVDGYTF

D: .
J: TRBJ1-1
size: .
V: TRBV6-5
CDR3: CASNTEGTEAFF

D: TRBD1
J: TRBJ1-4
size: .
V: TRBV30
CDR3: CAWSEGQIATNEKLFF

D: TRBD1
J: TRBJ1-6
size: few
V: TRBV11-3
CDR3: CASSLPPSTGGIYNSPLHF

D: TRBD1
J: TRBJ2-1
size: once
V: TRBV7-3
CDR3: CASSPGGGYNEQFF

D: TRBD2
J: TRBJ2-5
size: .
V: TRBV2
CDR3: CASSGGASGEETQYF

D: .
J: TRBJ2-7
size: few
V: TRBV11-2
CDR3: CASSLSRGEQYF

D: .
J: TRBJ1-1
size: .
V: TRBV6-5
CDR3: CASRTPGDNTEAFF

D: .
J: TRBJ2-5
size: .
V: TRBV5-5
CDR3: CASSSGETQYF

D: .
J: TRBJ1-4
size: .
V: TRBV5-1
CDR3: CASSLTPRTVNEKLFF

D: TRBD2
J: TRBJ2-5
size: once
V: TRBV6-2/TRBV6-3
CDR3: CASSHDAGGPSETQYF

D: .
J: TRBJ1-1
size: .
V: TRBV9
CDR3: CASSYSGTEAFF

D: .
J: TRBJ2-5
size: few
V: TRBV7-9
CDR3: CASNLLGAQYF

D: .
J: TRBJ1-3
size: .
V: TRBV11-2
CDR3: CASRSTGFSGNTIYF

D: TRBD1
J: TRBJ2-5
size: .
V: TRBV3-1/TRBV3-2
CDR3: CASSQDRDREPQETQYF

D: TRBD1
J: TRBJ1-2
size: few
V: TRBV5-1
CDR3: CASSLAGTGGGYTF

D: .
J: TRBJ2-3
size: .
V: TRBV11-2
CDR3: CASSFRVADTQYF

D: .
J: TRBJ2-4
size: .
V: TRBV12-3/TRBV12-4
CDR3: CASSQDLIQYF

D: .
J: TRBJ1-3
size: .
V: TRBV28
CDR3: CASSSPETGNTIYF

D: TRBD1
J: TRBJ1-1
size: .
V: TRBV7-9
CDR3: CASSPPTGENTEAFF

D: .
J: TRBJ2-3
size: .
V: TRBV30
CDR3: CAWSMKSTPDTQYF

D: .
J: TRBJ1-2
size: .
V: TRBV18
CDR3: CASSPVDAGNGYTF

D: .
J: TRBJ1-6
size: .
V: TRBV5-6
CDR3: CASSVLGRPESPLHF

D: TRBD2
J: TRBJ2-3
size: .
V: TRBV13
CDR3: CASSPRTSGEKDTQYF

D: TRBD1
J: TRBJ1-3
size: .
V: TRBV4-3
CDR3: CASSQGRDRASGNTIYF

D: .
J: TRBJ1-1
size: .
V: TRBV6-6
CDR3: CASSYNGARGTEAFF

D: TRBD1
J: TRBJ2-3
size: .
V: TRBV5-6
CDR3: CASSLDGTGTGTQYF

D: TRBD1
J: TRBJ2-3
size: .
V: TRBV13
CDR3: CASSSSRDSSTDTQYF

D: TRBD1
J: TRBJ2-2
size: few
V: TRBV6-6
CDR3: CASSYRDRGTGELFF

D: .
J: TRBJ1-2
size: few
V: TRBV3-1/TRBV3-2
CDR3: CASNSRNGYTF

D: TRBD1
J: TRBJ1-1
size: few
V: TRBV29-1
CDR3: CSVYGQGYTEAFF